This is a list of T cell receptor beta chains from one sample in a study of shared clonotypes between healthy human individuals. Produced via immunoSEQ multiplex PCR; TCRdb's table is partial and in-frame only. The table records under 850,000 clones, almost 95% of them present only once. The source material was naive CD8+ T cells sorted from blood. The receptors here all came from a young man in good health. The CDR3 runs from the conserved cysteine through the conserved F or W. The listing skips clone size in some rows; elsewhere it reads once, few, many or a size class.

NA	TRBV27	TRBJ1-5	CASSFSRGGQPQHF
NA	TRBV23-1	TRBJ2-7	CASSQGLADINYEQYF
NA	TRBV15	TRBJ1-1	CATSRDSDRDTEAFF
NA	TRBV29-1	TRBJ1-1	CSVEAGRTEAFF
NA	TRBV15	TRBJ2-2	CATSRGLAGGLTGELFF
NA	TRBV5-8	TRBJ2-7	CASSLESSYEQYF
NA	TRBV5-6	TRBJ2-7	CASSTDRGLYEQYF
NA	TRBV13	TRBJ2-1	CASSSGLAGGSEQFF
NA	TRBV15	TRBJ2-1	CATSRTRLTSYNEQFF
NA	TRBV7-9	TRBJ2-2	CASSSRLAGNTGELFF
NA	TRBV5-6	TRBJ2-7	CASSLASGGQREQYF
few	TRBV27	TRBJ1-2	CASRTIQGVAYGYTF
NA	TRBV27	TRBJ2-3	CASSFIVTGGIDTQYF
NA	TRBV7-9	TRBJ2-1	CASSSGQGAYNEQFF
NA	TRBV27	TRBJ2-1	CASSSRLAGSYNEQFF
NA	TRBV13	TRBJ2-7	CASSPRGIHEQYF
NA	TRBV9	TRBJ2-1	CASSVVTGDEQFF
NA	TRBV10-1	TRBJ2-7	CASSETPQGSEQYF
NA	TRBV30	TRBJ2-1	CAWTPKVADLNEQFF
NA	TRBV10-2	TRBJ2-5	CASSETSGTGETQYF
NA	TRBV27	TRBJ2-1	CASGTDNEQFF
NA	TRBV27	TRBJ1-5	CASMGRPPAKSNQPQHF
NA	TRBV30	TRBJ2-7	CAWSSGTGNEQYF
NA	TRBV19	TRBJ2-7	CASSIRLGRPYEQYF
NA	TRBV2	TRBJ2-1	CASSEAQEPLYNEQFF
NA	TRBV4-3	TRBJ2-7	CASSRTSGNYEQYF
NA	TRBV6-4	TRBJ1-2	CASSDSRGKYGYTF
NA	TRBV5-6	TRBJ1-3	CASSLGESGNTIYF
NA	TRBV27	TRBJ2-2	CASRDGGLTGELFF
NA	TRBV5-5	TRBJ2-3	CASSPGRVFADTQYF
NA	TRBV10-1	TRBJ2-7	CASKGEGPAGEQYF
NA	TRBV7-9	TRBJ2-1	CASSYEREGRNEQFF
NA	TRBV27	TRBJ1-2	CASSFGPNYGYTF
NA	TRBV7-9	TRBJ2-1	CASSRRSNEQFF
NA	TRBV29-1	TRBJ2-2	CSVLDRENTGELFF
NA	TRBV11-2	TRBJ2-7	CASSLSSYEQYF